The 21 T cell receptor beta chains presented below share a single source sample, sequenced in a study of blood T cell repertoires in COVID-19. Some clones are missing from TCRdb's copy, which holds only in-frame ones; the method was immunoSEQ multiplex PCR. This sample has around 70,000 clones, with 80% to 90% found just once. The specimen sequenced was peripheral blood. These receptors were taken from a woman at least 80 years old with active or convalescent COVID-19.

This clone was observed once. The V gene is TRBV7-2, the J gene TRBJ1-4; 7 bases are shared with TRBD1. V dropped 3 bases and J dropped 5; count of bases not matched to a gene: 3. The germline CDR1 and CDR2 sequences are SGHTA and FQGNSA. The CDR3 has 14 amino acids. CDR3 in DNA: TGTGCCAGCAGCTTGGACAGGACGAATGAAAAACTGTTTTTT. It specifies CASSLDRTNEKLFF.

The CDR3 is CASSLRGGGEAGELFF. Written as DNA, the CDR3 is TGTGCCAGCAGCTTAAGGGGCGGGGGGGAGGCCGGGGAGCTGTTTTTT. The chain links TRBV7-2 to TRBJ2-2; 9 bases are a match to TRBD2. The CDR3 covers 16 residues. Germline V gene sequence: CDR1 SGHTA, CDR2 FQGNSA. V shed 2 bases, J shed 6 bases, and the junction held 7 bases outside the gene matches.

This chain connects TRBV12-3 or TRBV12-4 to TRBJ1-3; D is undetermined. The V end was cut by 3 bases, the J end by 8 bases, with 5 bases between. The CDR3 spans 11 residues. In nucleotides, the CDR3 is TGTGCCAGCAGTTTTCGGGACACCATATATTTT. It specifies CASSFRDTIYF.

The chain recombines TRBV6-5 with TRBJ2-3; D may be TRBD2 (5 bases). Germline V CDR1 and CDR2: MNHEY, SVGAGI. Trimming took 11 bases from V and 4 from J, leaving 22 bases between them. The CDR3 covers 15 residues. CDR3 nucleotide sequence: TGTGCCGCGGCCCCAGTTAGCGCGGCTTCAGATACGCAGTATTTT. Translated, it gives CAAAPVSAASDTQYF.

The chain combines TRBV7-9 with TRBJ2-7, with D unclear. V lost 0 bases and J 3 bases, leaving 12 bases between the germline ends. The CDR3 sequence is 15 residues long. The germline V gene encodes CDR1 SEHNR and CDR2 FQNEAQ (reference sequence). CDR3 protein: CASSLAVTQDYEQYF. For the CDR3, the DNA is TGTGCCAGCAGCTTAGCGGTAACGCAGGACTACGAGCAGTACTTC.

CDR3 sequence (DNA): TGTGCCGGAGCTGAGGGCGATGAGCAGTTCTTC. This translates into CAGAEGDEQFF. The chain links TRBV10-3 to TRBJ2-1; possibly TRBD2 for D (5 bases). The V and J ends lost 11 bases and 8 bases respectively, with 13 bases between them. The length of the CDR3 is 11 residues. Germline values: CDR1 ENHRY, CDR2 SYGVKD.

The chain is built from TRBV12-3 or TRBV12-4 and TRBJ1-6; possible D gene TRBD1, 6 bases. V was trimmed by 0 bases and J by 15 bases, leaving 12 bases between them. The CDR3 sequence is 13 residues long. CDR3 region: CASSLAAGTNLHF. CDR3 in DNA: TGTGCCAGCAGTTTAGCGGCCGGGACAAACCTCCACTTT.

The chain recombines TRBV7-2 with TRBJ1-2, with 8 bases matching TRBD1. The V gene end was trimmed by 6 bases and the J gene end by 6 bases; junction bases not matched to a gene: 6. The germline CDR1 and CDR2 sequences are SGHTA and FQGNSA. There are 13 residues in the CDR3. The CDR3 DNA reads TGTGCCAGCAGTCAACAGGGGGGGAATGGCTACACCTTC. It is translated as CASSQQGGNGYTF.

The chain couples TRBV7-9 to TRBJ2-1; no reliable D call. The CDR3 has 10 residues. V gave up 8 bases and J gave up 7 bases, with 6 bases separating them. Germline V gives CDR1 SEHNR, CDR2 FQNEAQ (reference sequence). CDR3 loop: CASQNNEQFF. Here the CDR3 DNA reads TGTGCCAGCCAAAATAATGAGCAGTTCTTC.

This chain links TRBV5-8 with TRBJ1-2; D not certain. This CDR3 has 13 amino acids. The germline CDR1 and CDR2 sequences are SGHTS and YDEGEE. Trimming removed 2 bases at V and 7 bases at J, with 12 bases between. The CDR3 protein is CASSFSPRPGYTF. The CDR3 bases are TGTGCCAGCAGCTTTTCCCCCCGTCCTGGCTACACCTTC.

This chain joins TRBV10-3 and TRBJ2-1; D unclear. CDR1 is ENHRY and CDR2 is SYGVKD in the germline V gene. V lost 0 bases and J lost 4, with 19 bases in between. There are 18 residues in the CDR3. Here the CDR3 reads CAISESGPSGPMYNEQFF. In DNA, the CDR3 is TGTGCCATCAGTGAGTCGGGCCCGTCTGGGCCCATGTACAATGAGCAGTTCTTC.

The chain links TRBV5-4 to TRBJ1-2; D is perhaps TRBD1 (5 bases). Germline V gives CDR1 SGHNT, CDR2 YYREEE (reference sequence). The CDR3 extends over 14 amino acids. Trimming cost V 1 base and J 2 bases, with 9 bases left between them. The CDR3 here is CASSLYDRNYGYTF. CDR3 DNA: TGTGCCAGCAGCTTGTATGACAGAAACTATGGCTACACCTTC.

J is TRBJ1-6 and V is TRBV19; the D gene is possibly TRBD1 (5 bases). The germline CDR1 and CDR2 sequences are LNHDA and SQIVND (reference sequence). V was pared by 6 bases and J by 6 bases, with 15 bases between. The CDR3 consists of 15 residues. The CDR3 region is CASSRDGRGNSPLHF. The CDR3 DNA reads TGTGCCAGTAGCCGTGACGGAAGGGGTAATTCACCCCTCCACTTT.

The chain couples TRBV11-3 to TRBJ2-2; tentative D call: TRBD1 (5 bases). V gave up 1 base and J gave up 5 bases, with 14 bases separating them. The CDR3 loop spans 16 amino acids. The germline gives CDR1 SGHNT, CDR2 YENEEA. The CDR3 is CASSLVGQGNTGELFF. The CDR3 region has the DNA TGTGCCAGCAGCTTAGTAGGGCAGGGCAATACCGGGGAGCTGTTTTTT.

The chain recombines TRBV7-2 with TRBJ1-3, with unresolved D. V lost 0 bases and J 0 bases, leaving 9 bases between the germline ends. CDR3 size: 16 residues. Germline CDR1 is SGHTA and CDR2 is FQGNSA. The CDR3 coding sequence is TGTGCCAGCAGCTTAGCTCCTCTAGACTCTGGAAACACCATATATTTT. Its protein product is CASSLAPLDSGNTIYF.

The chain has TRBV19 and TRBJ2-5; the match to TRBD1 covers 10 bases. Germline V gene sequence: CDR1 LNHDA, CDR2 SQIVND (reference sequence). The junction had 10 bases not matched to a gene; V was cut back by 10 bases and J by 5 bases. The CDR3 extends over 14 amino acids. CDR3 residues: CATRIRQGAETQYF. Here the CDR3 DNA reads TGTGCCACCCGCATCCGACAGGGGGCGGAGACCCAGTACTTC.

The chain recombines TRBV6-5 with TRBJ1-4; 9 bases are shared with TRBD1. The CDR3 is 13 amino acids. Germline CDR1 MNHEY, CDR2 SVGAGI. V shed 6 bases, J shed 8 bases, and the junction held 4 bases outside the gene matches. CDR3: CASSQDRGEKLFF. In DNA, the CDR3 is TGTGCCAGCAGCCAAGACAGGGGGGAAAAACTGTTTTTT.

The rearrangement joins TRBV28 to TRBJ2-1; 9 positions match TRBD1. This CDR3 comprises 14 residues. Germline lookup yields CDR1 MDHEN and CDR2 SYDVKM. J was trimmed by 7 bases and V by 9 bases; bases with no gene match: 10. The CDR3: CASGTGPRSNEQFF. The CDR3 DNA is TGTGCCAGTGGGACAGGGCCCCGATCAAATGAGCAGTTCTTC.

The gene calls are TRBV6-5 and TRBJ2-5, with 7 nucleotides matching TRBD2. Germline values: CDR1 MNHEY, CDR2 SVGAGI. The CDR3 has 15 amino acids. The V and J ends lost 2 bases and 5 bases, in that order; junction bases with no gene match: 8. The CDR3, as DNA: TGTGCCAGCAGTTACGAAGTCTCCGGGAGGGAGACCCAGTACTTC. Protein: CASSYEVSGRETQYF.

In DNA, the CDR3 is TGTGCCAGCAGCTTCCAGACAGGGATCACAGATACGCAGTATTTT. Amino acids: CASSFQTGITDTQYF. This chain joins TRBV5-6 and TRBJ2-3; 7 bases map to TRBD1. The CDR3 totals 15 residues. Trimming cost V 2 bases and J 2 bases; bases outside gene matches: 5. The germline V gene has CDR1 SGHDT and CDR2 YYEEEE. The full variable domain, with the rest looked up from reference TRBV5-6 and TRBJ2-3, is DAGVTQSPTHLIKTRGQQVTLRCSPKSGHDTVSWYQQALGQGPQFIFQYYEEEERQRGNFPDRFSGHQFPNYSSELNVNALLLGDSALYLCASSFQTGITDTQYFGPGTRLTVL.

This rearrangement joins TRBV7-8 to TRBJ1-4, with a weak D call TRBD1 (5 bases). From germline, CDR1 is SGHVS and CDR2 FQNEAQ. Trimming took 2 bases from V and 5 from J, leaving 9 bases between them. The CDR3 loop spans 14 amino acids. The chain's CDR3 is CASSLRRQNEKLFF. CDR3 in DNA: TGTGCCAGCAGCTTACGCCGACAGAATGAAAAACTGTTTTTT.